These T cell receptor beta chains were read from a single sample in a study of blood T cell repertoires in COVID-19. Clones were read by immunoSEQ multiplex PCR, and TCRdb kept only the in-frame ones, dropping some. There are fewer than 150,000 clones in the sample; roughly four fifths occur only once, and roughly 18% lies in the top ten. The sample consisted of PBMCs or T cells enriched from blood (not recorded which). These receptors came from a man aged 30 to 39 who had recovered from COVID-19. CDR3s leave out the opening cysteine and the closing phenylalanine or tryptophan. Size is stated for part of the rows, as once, few or many counts, or as a class when the clone is expanded.

J gene: TRBJ1-2; V gene: TRBV4-1; clone size: NA; CDR3 protein: ASSQGPTMEGYT
J gene: TRBJ2-6; V gene: TRBV12-5; clone size: NA; CDR3 protein: ASGLRLTDISGANVLT
J gene: TRBJ2-7; V gene: TRBV3-1/TRBV3-2; clone size: NA; CDR3 protein: ASSPGTSGSYEQY
J gene: TRBJ2-2; V gene: TRBV6-5; clone size: NA; CDR3 protein: ASTEGPGRTGELF
J gene: TRBJ1-2; V gene: TRBV27; clone size: NA; CDR3 protein: ASTFGLKANYGYT
J gene: TRBJ2-2; V gene: TRBV9; clone size: NA; CDR3 protein: ASSHPSGGQTGELF
J gene: TRBJ1-1; V gene: TRBV20-1; clone size: NA; CDR3 protein: SASNPASTEAF
J gene: TRBJ1-5; V gene: TRBV27; clone size: NA; CDR3 protein: ASSPDRWNQPQH
J gene: TRBJ1-4; V gene: TRBV5-5; clone size: NA; CDR3 protein: ASSSTINEKLF
J gene: TRBJ2-5; V gene: TRBV3-1/TRBV3-2; clone size: few; CDR3 protein: ASSSGTSSRRAETQY
J gene: TRBJ2-3; V gene: TRBV30; clone size: NA; CDR3 protein: AYVGSSTDTQY
J gene: TRBJ1-5; V gene: TRBV12-3/TRBV12-4; clone size: NA; CDR3 protein: ASSRSNQPQH
J gene: TRBJ2-3; V gene: TRBV12-5; clone size: NA; CDR3 protein: ASGLDLPTDTQY
J gene: TRBJ2-1; V gene: TRBV13; clone size: NA; CDR3 protein: ASSLGSGTSGNNEQF
J gene: TRBJ1-4; V gene: TRBV18; clone size: NA; CDR3 protein: ASSPMGQKATNEKLF
J gene: TRBJ1-2; V gene: TRBV12-3/TRBV12-4; clone size: NA; CDR3 protein: ASRSGTVSGYT
J gene: TRBJ2-7; V gene: TRBV12-5; clone size: NA; CDR3 protein: ASGLSQRGQRWGEQY
J gene: TRBJ2-3; V gene: TRBV5-1; clone size: NA; CDR3 protein: ASSLTSGASTDTQY
J gene: TRBJ1-2; V gene: TRBV5-4; clone size: once; CDR3 protein: ASSDPTGGGGGYT
J gene: TRBJ2-5; V gene: TRBV5-1; clone size: NA; CDR3 protein: ASSEAGGPSETQY
J gene: TRBJ1-6; V gene: TRBV12-5; clone size: few; CDR3 protein: ASGFDRVTNSPLH
J gene: TRBJ1-4; V gene: TRBV7-8; clone size: NA; CDR3 protein: ASSLGQGRARTNEKLF
J gene: TRBJ2-3; V gene: TRBV3-1/TRBV3-2; clone size: NA; CDR3 protein: ASSQTRGLAGTDTQY
J gene: TRBJ2-1; V gene: TRBV7-9; clone size: NA; CDR3 protein: ASSLAGTNEQF
J gene: TRBJ2-5; V gene: TRBV5-1; clone size: NA; CDR3 protein: ASSERTGKGQTQY
J gene: TRBJ2-5; V gene: TRBV12-5; clone size: NA; CDR3 protein: ASGSSSAGVETQY
J gene: TRBJ1-2; V gene: TRBV15; clone size: NA; CDR3 protein: ATRGGQKYGYT
J gene: TRBJ2-3; V gene: TRBV19; clone size: NA; CDR3 protein: ASSGRDLNVDTQY
J gene: TRBJ1-2; V gene: TRBV5-1; clone size: few; CDR3 protein: ASSLDSYGYT
J gene: TRBJ2-1; V gene: TRBV15; clone size: NA; CDR3 protein: ATSRALGGTNEQF
J gene: TRBJ2-4; V gene: TRBV7-9; clone size: NA; CDR3 protein: ASSAGHLQY
J gene: TRBJ1-4; V gene: TRBV7-8; clone size: NA; CDR3 protein: ASSQWSGSNEKLF
J gene: TRBJ1-5; V gene: TRBV19; clone size: NA; CDR3 protein: ASIAGGALNQPQH
J gene: TRBJ2-2; V gene: TRBV7-2; clone size: NA; CDR3 protein: ASSLARSSNTGELF
J gene: TRBJ2-7; V gene: TRBV4-1; clone size: NA; CDR3 protein: ASSQGSGLAVATEEQY
J gene: TRBJ2-7; V gene: TRBV5-1; clone size: NA; CDR3 protein: ASKQGGGTYEQY
J gene: TRBJ1-4; V gene: TRBV25-1; clone size: NA; CDR3 protein: ASSEGQEVLGKLF
J gene: TRBJ2-7; V gene: TRBV2; clone size: NA; CDR3 protein: ASSMGLSEQY
J gene: TRBJ2-5; V gene: TRBV9; clone size: NA; CDR3 protein: ASSVVPGLETQY
J gene: TRBJ2-3; V gene: TRBV2; clone size: NA; CDR3 protein: ASSTTSGESSTDTQY
J gene: TRBJ2-1; V gene: TRBV19; clone size: NA; CDR3 protein: ASSYLLAGLHNEQF
J gene: TRBJ2-1; V gene: TRBV27; clone size: NA; CDR3 protein: ASSLVREVVNEQF
J gene: TRBJ1-5; V gene: TRBV4-1; clone size: NA; CDR3 protein: ASSPERLQTFSNQPQH
J gene: TRBJ2-1; V gene: TRBV9; clone size: NA; CDR3 protein: ASSGQWEYNEQF
J gene: TRBJ2-3; V gene: TRBV3-1/TRBV3-2; clone size: NA; CDR3 protein: ASSQEGLLVDTQY
J gene: TRBJ1-1; V gene: TRBV5-1; clone size: NA; CDR3 protein: ASGPQGGGTEAF
J gene: TRBJ2-7; V gene: TRBV29-1; clone size: NA; CDR3 protein: SVVWPYSYEQY
J gene: TRBJ1-2; V gene: TRBV10-3; clone size: once; CDR3 protein: AISEDEGGYGYT
J gene: TRBJ1-1; V gene: TRBV18; clone size: NA; CDR3 protein: ASSPWGAGDEAF
J gene: TRBJ1-1; V gene: TRBV6-5; clone size: NA; CDR3 protein: ASRDGQLRAEAF
J gene: TRBJ2-7; V gene: TRBV7-9; clone size: NA; CDR3 protein: ASSRGGSYEQY
J gene: TRBJ2-3; V gene: TRBV28; clone size: NA; CDR3 protein: ASSSRTGGGSTDTQY
J gene: TRBJ2-2; V gene: TRBV27; clone size: NA; CDR3 protein: ASSLGRDGELF
J gene: TRBJ1-3; V gene: TRBV7-9; clone size: NA; CDR3 protein: ASSFGLLSGNTIY